These 15 T cell receptor beta chains came from one sample sequenced in a study of cytomegalovirus exposure and HLA in healthy donors. This PCR relied on a set of 60 Vbeta primers and 13 Jbeta primers. Produced via immunoSEQ multiplex PCR; TCRdb's table is partial and in-frame only. This repertoire shows some 120,000 clones, roughly 9% found once; its top ten account for roughly 3%. The material sequenced was PBMCs. Source of these receptors: a young man in good health and CMV-seronegative.

This clone was counted between two and nine times. The chain links TRBV6-6 to TRBJ2-7; TRBD1 matches at 8 bases. CDR1 and CDR2 from the germline V gene are MNHNY and SVGAGI (reference sequence). Unmatched junction bases numbered 7, after V lost 2 bases and J lost 4 bases. The CDR3 is 15 amino acids. CDR3 amino acids: CASSYGTGTGYEQYF. CDR3 sequence (DNA): TGTGCCAGCAGTTACGGGACCGGGACAGGTTACGAGCAGTACTTC.

The sample holds a few counts of this clone. The V gene is TRBV5-1, the J gene TRBJ1-1; D not resolved. The CDR3 consists of 13 residues. V gave up 7 bases and J gave up 8 bases, with 18 bases separating them. Looked up from germline, CDR1 is SGHRS and CDR2 is YFSETQ. The CDR3: CASSRHGEGEAFF. As DNA, the CDR3 is TGCGCCAGCTCCCGACACGGGGAGGGAGAAGCTTTCTTT.

This clone was picked up a small number of times. Here the CDR3 DNA reads TGTGCCAGTAGTATGGAGACAGGGGGCACGACTGAAGCTTTCTTT. Protein sequence: CASSMETGGTTEAFF. This chain connects TRBV19 to TRBJ1-1; TRBD1 aligns across 10 bases. This CDR3 has 15 residues. Germline CDR1 reads LNHDA; CDR2 reads SQIVND (reference sequence). The J segment lost 5 bases and the V segment lost 3 bases, leaving 6 bases of the junction unmatched.

This clone was found a few times. The V gene is TRBV14, the J gene TRBJ2-7; no clear D gene. The V gene's germline CDR1 is SGHDN and CDR2 FVKESK. Trimming shortened V by 4 bases and J by 0 bases, and 16 bases separated the two germline ends. The CDR3 runs to 16 residues. CDR3 sequence (DNA): TGTGCCAGCAGCCGCATCAAAACTGGTGACTCCTACGAGCAGTACTTC. Its protein product is CASSRIKTGDSYEQYF.

This clone turned up a few times. The chain employs TRBV6-4 and TRBJ1-1; a weak D match, TRBD1 (6 bases). The germline CDR1 and CDR2 sequences are MRHNA and SNTAGT. Trimming shortened V by 4 bases and J by 4 bases, and 13 bases separated the two germline ends. The CDR3 has 14 amino acids. The chain's CDR3 is CASSVNRDSTEAFF. CDR3 DNA sequence: TGTGCCAGCAGTGTTAACAGGGATAGCACTGAAGCTTTCTTT.

This clone was detected only a few times. The chain recombines TRBV14 with TRBJ1-1; D possibly corresponds to TRBD1 (6 bases). The CDR3 runs 17 residues. Germline CDR1 is SGHDN and CDR2 is FVKESK. V dropped 2 bases and J dropped 4 bases, with 20 bases sitting between them. In DNA form, the CDR3 reads TGTGCCAGCAGCCAAATGGGATGGGGGCGCGGTGGCACTGAAGCTTTCTTT. It encodes CASSQMGWGRGGTEAFF.

In its sample, this clone was seen a few times. The chain has TRBV6-1 and TRBJ2-7; 9 bases match TRBD1. Germline lookup yields CDR1 MNHNS and CDR2 SASEGT. This CDR3 has 16 residues. Trimming at V came to 4 bases and at J to 0 bases, leaving 7 bases not matched to a gene. CDR3 DNA: TGTGCCAGCAGTGGCTACCGGGACAGGGCCTCCTACGAGCAGTACTTC. Protein: CASSGYRDRASYEQYF.

V usage is TRBV2 and J usage is TRBJ2-7; 9 nucleotides line up with TRBD1. The germline V gene encodes CDR1 SNHLY and CDR2 FYNNEI. V gave up 5 bases and J gave up 1 base; unmatched junction bases: 9. The CDR3 sequence is 16 residues long. For the CDR3, the DNA is TGTGCCAGCAGTCCTAAGGGGGGACAGGGATCCTACGAGCAGTACTTC. This gives the protein CASSPKGGQGSYEQYF.

This clone has only a few counts. The rearrangement uses TRBV19 and TRBJ1-6; 8 bases line up with TRBD1. Looked up from germline, CDR1 is LNHDA and CDR2 is SQIVND (reference sequence). The CDR3 runs 14 residues. The trim removed 6 bases at V and 10 bases at J, leaving 8 bases unmatched. The CDR3 DNA sequence: TGTGCCAGTAGCCTAGGACAGGGATCGTCACCCCTCCACTTT. Its translation is CASSLGQGSSPLHF.

A few counts support this clone. The genes are TRBV5-1 and TRBJ2-7; the match to TRBD1 covers 7 bases. V shed 4 bases and J 4 bases; nucleotides not matched to a gene: 8. The CDR3 is made up of 14 amino acids. Per the germline V gene, CDR1 is SGHRS and CDR2 is YFSETQ. CDR3 nucleotides: TGCGCCAGCAGCACCGGACAGGCTACTTACGAGCAGTACTTC. Its protein is CASSTGQATYEQYF. The full variable domain, its missing parts supplied by reference TRBV5-1 and TRBJ2-7, is KAGVTQTPRYLIKTRGQQVTLSCSPISGHRSVSWYQQTPGQGLQFLFEYFSETQRNKGNFPGRFSGRQFSNSRSEMNVSTLELGDSALYLCASSTGQATYEQYFGPGTRLTVT.

The chain links TRBV7-3 to TRBJ2-1, with D perhaps matching TRBD1 (5 bases). This CDR3 is 17 amino acids long. Germline V gene data show CDR1 as SGHTA and CDR2 as FQGTGA. Trimming removed 3 bases from V and 0 bases from J, with 15 bases in between. The CDR3 region has the DNA TGTGCCAGCAGCTTCCTGGCAGGGCCTACCTCCTACAATGAGCAGTTCTTC. Translation gives CASSFLAGPTSYNEQFF.

The genes are TRBV19 and TRBJ2-1; maybe TRBD1 (6 bases). The CDR3 consists of 19 residues. Trimming left V 3 bases short and J 7 bases short, with 28 bases between. CDR1 and CDR2 from the germline V gene are LNHDA and SQIVND (reference sequence). The CDR3 DNA sequence: TGTGCCAGTAGTATCAGGGCAGGGGCCACGGGTACCGCCAAGAATGAGCAGTTCTTC. Its protein is CASSIRAGATGTAKNEQFF.

On this clone: The same CDR3 arises from other DNA sequences in this sample as well. The chain combines TRBV5-4 with TRBJ1-1; no clear D. CDR3 length: 15 amino acids. With 4 bases removed from V and 2 bases from J, the gap between germline ends came to 15 bases. In germline, CDR1 is SGHNT, CDR2 YYREEE (reference sequence). The DNA of the CDR3 is TGTGCCAGCAGCGTTGACGAGGTATCCAACACTGAAGCTTTCTTT. Translating it yields CASSVDEVSNTEAFF.

This clone was seen a handful of times. The chain employs TRBV5-1 and TRBJ1-1; a possible D gene is TRBD1 (6 bases). The V gene's germline CDR1 is SGHRS and CDR2 YFSETQ. CDR3 length equals 14 residues. V gave up 1 base and J gave up 1 base, with 8 bases separating them. CDR3 in DNA: TGCGCCAGCAGCTTGCAGACAGGGAACACTGAAGCTTTCTTT. This sequence encodes CASSLQTGNTEAFF. The whole variable domain, remainder taken from reference TRBV5-1 and TRBJ1-1, is KAGVTQTPRYLIKTRGQQVTLSCSPISGHRSVSWYQQTPGQGLQFLFEYFSETQRNKGNFPGRFSGRQFSNSRSEMNVSTLELGDSALYLCASSLQTGNTEAFFGQGTRLTVV.

The rearrangement joins TRBV6-5 to TRBJ1-2; D is uncertain. This CDR3 region has 13 residues. CDR1 is MNHEY and CDR2 is SVGAGI in the germline V gene. Trimming pared 7 bases from V and 3 bases from J, leaving 12 bases between. CDR3 DNA sequence: TGTGCCAGCACCCAAGGGAGATACTATGGCTACACCTTC. This encodes CASTQGRYYGYTF.